Listed below are T cell receptor beta chains from one sample, sequenced in a study of blood T cells in healthy people across ages. Via MiXCR, TCRdb re-called the 5' RACE reads, giving one row per CDR3 protein. The table has hundreds of thousands of distinct CDR3 sequences, just over 55% seen once. The sequenced sample was blood. These receptors all come from a middle-aged man in good health. The CDR3 runs from the conserved cysteine through the conserved F or W. The order of the fields is J gene, D gene, clone size, CDR3 length, V gene, CDR3 DNA, CDR3 protein. A D gene is named only where the DNA matches it firmly. The size field is filled for only some rows; it gives once, few, many or a size class.

j_gene: TRBJ2-1
d_gene: -
abundance: once
len: 13
v_gene: TRBV3-1
CDR3nt: TGTGCCAGCACCAAACAGGGCTACAATGAGCAGTTCTTC
CDR3aa: CASTKQGYNEQFF

j_gene: TRBJ1-5
d_gene: TRBD1
abundance: few
len: 15
v_gene: TRBV7-2
CDR3nt: TGTGCCAGCAGCTTAGCCCACACAGGGGTGCAGCCCCAGCATTTT
CDR3aa: CASSLAHTGVQPQHF

j_gene: TRBJ2-1
d_gene: -
abundance: -
len: 14
v_gene: TRBV6-5
CDR3nt: TGTGCCAGCAGTATAGCGGTATCCTACAATGAGCAGTTCTTC
CDR3aa: CASSIAVSYNEQFF

j_gene: TRBJ2-7
d_gene: TRBD2
abundance: -
len: 15
v_gene: TRBV12-3/TRBV12-4
CDR3nt: TGTACCAGCAGAAGGACTAGCGGGGGGTATAATGAGCAGTACTTC
CDR3aa: CTSRRTSGGYNEQYF

j_gene: TRBJ2-2
d_gene: TRBD1
abundance: once
len: 16
v_gene: TRBV7-9
CDR3nt: TGTGCCAGCACCCAAGGCAGGACAGGGGGCACCGGGGAGCTGTTTTTT
CDR3aa: CASTQGRTGGTGELFF

j_gene: TRBJ2-7
d_gene: TRBD1
abundance: few
len: 15
v_gene: TRBV9
CDR3nt: TGTGCCAGCAGCACAACAGGGGCGGTCATCTCCGAGCAGTACTTC
CDR3aa: CASSTTGAVISEQYF

j_gene: TRBJ2-5
d_gene: TRBD2
abundance: few
len: 14
v_gene: TRBV3-1
CDR3nt: TGTGCCAGCAGCCGGCTAGCGGGGGAAGAGACCCAGTACTTC
CDR3aa: CASSRLAGEETQYF

j_gene: TRBJ2-2
d_gene: -
abundance: -
len: 14
v_gene: TRBV5-6
CDR3nt: TGTGCCAGCAGTTTTGTCAGGGGCACCGGGGAGCTGTTTTTT
CDR3aa: CASSFVRGTGELFF

j_gene: TRBJ2-5
d_gene: -
abundance: -
len: 13
v_gene: TRBV12-3/TRBV12-4
CDR3nt: TGTGCCAGCAGCTTTCTACGTCCGGAGACCCAGTACTTC
CDR3aa: CASSFLRPETQYF

j_gene: TRBJ2-2
d_gene: TRBD1
abundance: few
len: 15
v_gene: TRBV5-1
CDR3nt: TGCGCCAGCAGCCTACAGGGGGCCTTAACCGGGGAGCTGTTTTTT
CDR3aa: CASSLQGALTGELFF